There are a few counts of the clone carrying this T cell receptor (beta chain). Its antigen is not known. The data are from a study of cytomegalovirus exposure and HLA in healthy donors. Study information: The study placed around 80% of its roughly 400 genotyped donors in the Caucasian-associated ancestry cluster.

Looked up from germline, CDR1 is MDHEN and CDR2 is SYDVKM. The CDR3 totals 14 residues. Germline trimming cut 7 bases from V and 7 bases from J; bases unmatched to any gene: 9. This PCR relied on a set of 60 Vbeta primers and 13 Jbeta primers. Using immunoSEQ multiplex PCR, the repertoire was profiled, and TCRdb retains in-frame clones only, with some absent. Among approximately 120,000 clones, roughly 10% were seen once, and the ten largest hold approximately 4.4%. Study-level results: Among the sequence variants, a highly shared cluster was likely an artifact of sequencing.

The chain links TRBV28 to TRBJ2-1; TRBD2 matches 8 bases. The sample comprised PBMCs. This sequence was found in a woman under 30 in good health and CMV-seropositive. The CDR3 loop is CASKPAGVVNEQFF. Here the CDR3 DNA reads TGTGCCAGCAAGCCAGCGGGAGTAGTAAATGAGCAGTTCTTC.